This note documents a single T cell receptor beta chain sequence. Antigen: not known. This record belongs to a study of cytomegalovirus exposure and HLA in healthy donors. For the study at large: The same platform as the roughly 700 first-cohort repertoires was used for the roughly 130 validation repertoires, a later analysis reported. General study results and limits: One later analysis, an examination of the 120 or so validation repertoires, found that first-cohort TCR clusters tended to co-occur in them. Most TCR sequences showed up rarely, but some public TCRs showed up in many donors.

Measured with immunoSEQ multiplex PCR; TCRdb has only the in-frame clones, and not every one. The sample lists 100,000 to 150,000 clones; around nine tenths were seen once. Germline CDR1 is MNHEY and CDR2 is SVGAGI. The CDR3 runs to 12 residues. Trimming removed 10 bases from V and 7 bases from J, with 13 bases in between. Sequenced input: PBMCs. The origin of this receptor is a man aged 25-45 years in good health and CMV-seronegative. The chain is built from TRBV6-5 and TRBJ2-2; weak D call: TRBD2 (7 bases). This chain's CDR3 is CATGGPGGELFF. DNA of the CDR3: TGTGCCACCGGGGGGCCGGGCGGGGAGCTGTTTTTT.